This T cell receptor beta chain was sequenced for a study of blood T cell repertoires in COVID-19. For the study at large: The United States, Italy and Spain were the sources of the acute and convalescent COVID-19 samples. In each case, the material was cDNA or gDNA derived from T cells, B-cell-depleted T cells, or PBMCs.

The authors' processing: Amplification of reference gene primers provided the estimated nucleated cell counts. Sequenced by immunoSEQ multiplex PCR; TCRdb stores in-frame clones only, minus some. The V and J calls and clone size come from that table; D and trimming were worked out from the DNA. The repertoire includes roughly 200,000 clones, 80% to 90% of them detected once, and around 9.9% sits in the top ten. The CDR3 length is 14 residues. Per germline, CDR1 ENHRY and CDR2 SYGVKD. Trimming pared 10 bases from V and 1 base from J, leaving 14 bases between. The TCR sequence derives from a human donor with active or convalescent COVID-19. The donor label of this sample is uncertain. Sequenced sample: peripheral blood. The J gene is TRBJ2-4, the V gene TRBV10-3; tentative D call: TRBD2 (6 bases). In nucleotides, the CDR3 is TGTGCCACCGAGGGGAGCGGGGCCAAAAACATTCAGTACTTC. Amino acids: CATEGSGAKNIQYF.